This T cell receptor beta chain was obtained from a study of T cell responses to AZD1222 COVID-19 vaccine. This CDR3 is built from 13 residues. Per the germline V gene, CDR1 is SEHNR and CDR2 is FQNEAQ (reference sequence). V was pared by 2 bases and J by 4 bases, with 8 bases between. The data were produced by immunoSEQ multiplex PCR, yet TCRdb's version contains in-frame clones alone and is incomplete. The sample lists around 84,000 clones; 88% were seen once. The chain recombines TRBV7-9 with TRBJ1-2; no definite D call. Sequences were derived from peripheral blood, sampled on day 0 of AZD1222 vaccination. This receptor was identified in an adult in good health. The CDR3 loop is CASSLSGSYGYTF. The DNA for the CDR3 is TGTGCCAGCAGCTTATCGGGGAGCTATGGCTACACCTTC.